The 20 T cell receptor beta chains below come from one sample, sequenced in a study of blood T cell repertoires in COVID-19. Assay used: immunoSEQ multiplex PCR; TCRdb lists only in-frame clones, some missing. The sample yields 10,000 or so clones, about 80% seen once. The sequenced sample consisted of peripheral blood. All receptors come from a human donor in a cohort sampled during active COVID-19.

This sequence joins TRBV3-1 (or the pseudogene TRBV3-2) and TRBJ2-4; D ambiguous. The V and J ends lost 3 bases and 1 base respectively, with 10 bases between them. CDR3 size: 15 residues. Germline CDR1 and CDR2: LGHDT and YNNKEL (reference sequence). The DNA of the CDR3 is TGTGCCAGCAGCCATACTACTTTGGCCAAAAACATTCAGTACTTC. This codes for CASSHTTLAKNIQYF.

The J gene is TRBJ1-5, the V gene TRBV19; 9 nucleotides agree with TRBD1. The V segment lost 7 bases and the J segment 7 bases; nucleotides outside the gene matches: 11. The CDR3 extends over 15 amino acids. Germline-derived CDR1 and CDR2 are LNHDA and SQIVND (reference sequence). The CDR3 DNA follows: TGTGCCAGTACCGTGGGACAGGGATTCGGGCAGCCCCAGCATTTT. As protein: CASTVGQGFGQPQHF.

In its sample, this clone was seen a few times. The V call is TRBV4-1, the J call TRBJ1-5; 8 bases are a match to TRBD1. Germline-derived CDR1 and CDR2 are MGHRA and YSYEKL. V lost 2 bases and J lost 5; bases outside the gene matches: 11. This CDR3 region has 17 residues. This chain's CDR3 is CASSQSPGQGGDQPQHF. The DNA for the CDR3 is TGCGCCAGCAGCCAATCGCCTGGACAGGGAGGAGATCAGCCCCAGCATTTT.

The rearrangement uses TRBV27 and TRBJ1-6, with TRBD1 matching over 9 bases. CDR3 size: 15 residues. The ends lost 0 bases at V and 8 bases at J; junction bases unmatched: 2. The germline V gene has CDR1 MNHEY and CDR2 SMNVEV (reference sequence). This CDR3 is CASSLSQGAYSPLHF. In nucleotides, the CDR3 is TGTGCCAGCAGTTTATCACAGGGGGCTTATTCACCCCTCCACTTT.

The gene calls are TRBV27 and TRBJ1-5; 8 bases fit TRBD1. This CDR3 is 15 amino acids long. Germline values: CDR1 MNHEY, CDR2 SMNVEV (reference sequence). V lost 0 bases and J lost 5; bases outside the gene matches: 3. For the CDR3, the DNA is TGTGCCAGCAGTTTATCCCGGGGACAGGATCAGCCCCAGCATTTT. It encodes CASSLSRGQDQPQHF.

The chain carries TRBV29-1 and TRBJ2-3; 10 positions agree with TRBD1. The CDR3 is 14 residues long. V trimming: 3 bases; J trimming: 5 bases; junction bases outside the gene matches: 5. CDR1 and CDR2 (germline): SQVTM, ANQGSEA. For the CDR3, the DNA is TGCAGCGTTGATACCAGGACAGGGGGAGATACGCAGTATTTT. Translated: CSVDTRTGGDTQYF.

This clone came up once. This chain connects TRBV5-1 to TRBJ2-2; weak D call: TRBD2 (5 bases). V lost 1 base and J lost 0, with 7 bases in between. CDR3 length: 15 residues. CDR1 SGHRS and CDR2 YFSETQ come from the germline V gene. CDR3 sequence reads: CASSLSGTNTGELFF. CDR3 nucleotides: TGCGCCAGCAGCTTGTCGGGAACGAACACCGGGGAGCTGTTTTTT.

CDR3 sequence: CASSYRTGGLSYNEQFF. In DNA form, the CDR3 reads TGTGCCAGCAGTTACAGGACGGGGGGGCTTTCCTACAATGAGCAGTTCTTC. The rearrangement joins TRBV6-2 or TRBV6-3 to TRBJ2-1; 8 nucleotides agree with TRBD2. Germline CDR1 is MNHEY and CDR2 is SVGEGT. This CDR3 has 17 amino acids. V was pared by 2 bases and J by 1 base, with 7 bases of the junction left unmatched.

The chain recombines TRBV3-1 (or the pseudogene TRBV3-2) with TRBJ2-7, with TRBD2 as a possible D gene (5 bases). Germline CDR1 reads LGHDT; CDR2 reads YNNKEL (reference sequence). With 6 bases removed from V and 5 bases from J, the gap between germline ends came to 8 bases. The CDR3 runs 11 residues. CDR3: CASRDSNEQYF. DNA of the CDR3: TGTGCCAGCAGGGACTCGAACGAGCAGTACTTC.

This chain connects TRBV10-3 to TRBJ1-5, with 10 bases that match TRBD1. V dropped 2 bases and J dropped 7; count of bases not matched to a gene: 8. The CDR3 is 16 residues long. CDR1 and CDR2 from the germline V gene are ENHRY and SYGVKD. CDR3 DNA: TGTGCCATCAGTGAGACTGGGGACAGGGGACGACAGCCCCAGCATTTT. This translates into CAISETGDRGRQPQHF.

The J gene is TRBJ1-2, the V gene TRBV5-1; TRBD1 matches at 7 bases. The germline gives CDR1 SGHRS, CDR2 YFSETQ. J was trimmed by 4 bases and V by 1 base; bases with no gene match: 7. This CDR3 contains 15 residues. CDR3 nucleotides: TGCGCCAGCAGCTTGACGGGGCAGGGGGTCTATGGCTACACCTTC. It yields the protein CASSLTGQGVYGYTF.

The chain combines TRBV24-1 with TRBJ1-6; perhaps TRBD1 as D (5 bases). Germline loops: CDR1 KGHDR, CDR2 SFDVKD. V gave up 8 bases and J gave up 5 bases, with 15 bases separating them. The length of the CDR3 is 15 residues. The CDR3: CATISGGGNNSPLHF. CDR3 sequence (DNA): TGTGCCACCATTTCGGGGGGTGGCAATAATTCACCCCTCCACTTT.

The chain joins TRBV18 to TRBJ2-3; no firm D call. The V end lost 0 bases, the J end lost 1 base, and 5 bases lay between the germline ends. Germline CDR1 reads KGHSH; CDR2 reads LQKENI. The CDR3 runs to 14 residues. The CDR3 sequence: CASSPPSGTDTQYF. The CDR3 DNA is TGTGCCAGCTCACCACCGTCCGGCACAGATACGCAGTATTTT.

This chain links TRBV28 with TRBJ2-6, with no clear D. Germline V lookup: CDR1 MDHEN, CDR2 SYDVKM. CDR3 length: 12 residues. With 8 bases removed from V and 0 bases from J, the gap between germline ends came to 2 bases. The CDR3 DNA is TGTGCCAGCCACTCTGGGGCCAACGTCCTGACTTTC. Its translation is CASHSGANVLTF.

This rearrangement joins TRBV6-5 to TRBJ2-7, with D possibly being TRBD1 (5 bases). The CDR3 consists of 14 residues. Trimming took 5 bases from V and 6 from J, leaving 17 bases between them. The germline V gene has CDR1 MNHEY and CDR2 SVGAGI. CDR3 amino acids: CASSHKTPRGEQYF. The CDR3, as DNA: TGTGCCAGCAGTCACAAGACACCAAGGGGCGAGCAGTACTTC.

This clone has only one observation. The CDR3 sequence: CASSTGSYEQYF. The CDR3 DNA follows: TGTGCCAGCTCGACAGGGAGCTACGAGCAGTACTTC. The genes are TRBV19 and TRBJ2-7; 7 positions match TRBD1. This CDR3 comprises 12 residues. CDR1 and CDR2 from the germline V gene are LNHDA and SQIVND (reference sequence). Trimming at V came to 9 bases and at J to 3 bases, leaving 5 bases not matched to a gene.

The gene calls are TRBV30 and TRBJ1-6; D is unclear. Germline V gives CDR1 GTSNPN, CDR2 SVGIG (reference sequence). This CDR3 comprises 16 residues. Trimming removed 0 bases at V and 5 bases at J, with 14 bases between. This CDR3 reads CAWSVLAGVHNSPLHF. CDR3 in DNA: TGTGCCTGGAGTGTACTGGCTGGAGTACATAATTCACCCCTCCACTTT.

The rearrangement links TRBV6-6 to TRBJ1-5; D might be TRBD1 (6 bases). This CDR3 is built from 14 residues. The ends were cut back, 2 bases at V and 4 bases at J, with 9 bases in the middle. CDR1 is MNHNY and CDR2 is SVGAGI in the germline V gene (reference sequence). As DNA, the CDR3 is TGTGCCAGCAGTTACACACAGGGAAATCAGCCCCAGCATTTT. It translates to CASSYTQGNQPQHF.

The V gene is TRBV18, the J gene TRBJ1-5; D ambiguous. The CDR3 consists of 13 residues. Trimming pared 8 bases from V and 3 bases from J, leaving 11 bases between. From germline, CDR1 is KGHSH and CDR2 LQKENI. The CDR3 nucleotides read TGTGCCAGCACGCTCGACACCAATCAGCCCCAGCATTTT. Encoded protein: CASTLDTNQPQHF.

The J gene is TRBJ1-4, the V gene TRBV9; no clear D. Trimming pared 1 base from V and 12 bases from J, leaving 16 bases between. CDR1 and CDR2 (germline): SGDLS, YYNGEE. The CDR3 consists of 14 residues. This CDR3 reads CASSVRPASGELFF. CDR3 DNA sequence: TGTGCCAGCAGCGTACGACCGGCGTCCGGGGAACTGTTTTTT.